This entry lists 25 T cell receptor beta chains sequenced from one sample in a study of human T cells and chemical hapten exposure. TCRdb reprocessed the RACE reads with MiXCR, giving one entry per CDR3 protein. This sample carries under 85,000 distinct CDR3 sequences, about 9.4% of them seen once, and the ten largest clones take around 1.5%. As to time point: patch test 1, 2 weeks after DPC sensitization. This sample's treatment: therapeutic diphenylcyclopropenone sensitization with weekly scalp DPC. Source: whole blood, taken in connection with sensitization to the hapten diphenylcyclopropenone (DPC). The receptors derive from a woman in her forties or fifties with alopecia areata. Some clones in this sample may be carry-over from other donors' samples.

J is TRBJ1-4 and V is TRBV6-1; D is perhaps TRBD1 (5 bases). CDR1 and CDR2 from the germline V gene are MNHNS and SASEGT. The V end lost 5 bases, the J end lost 2 bases, and 12 bases lay between the germline ends. CDR3 length: 15 amino acids. CDR3 loop: CASSRTTVTNEKLFF. The CDR3 nucleotides read TGTGCCAGCAGTCGAACGACAGTCACTAATGAAAAACTGTTTTTT.

This clonotype has more than one count but fewer than ten. V is TRBV20-1 and J is TRBJ1-1; D possibly corresponds to TRBD1 (5 bases). Germline values: CDR1 DFQATT, CDR2 SNEGSKA (reference sequence). The CDR3 covers 13 residues. V gave up 1 base and J gave up 5 bases, with 11 bases separating them. The CDR3 DNA reads as TGCAGTGCTAGAGGGCTTCGGGGGACTGAAGCTTTCTTT. Translating it yields CSARGLRGTEAFF.

J is TRBJ2-1 and V is TRBV12-3 or TRBV12-4, with 10 positions matching TRBD2. J lost 4 bases, V lost 1 base, and 1 base had no gene match. The CDR3 covers 15 residues. This CDR3 is CASSLEAGGYNEQFF. CDR3 bases: TGTGCCAGCAGTTTAGAAGCGGGAGGGTACAATGAGCAGTTCTTC.

Written as DNA, the CDR3 is TGCAGCGTCCGAGGGGTGGCAACTAATGAAAAACTGTTTTTT. Its translation is CSVRGVATNEKLFF. This sequence joins TRBV29-1 and TRBJ1-4, with D possibly being TRBD1 (5 bases). The CDR3 is 14 amino acids. The germline V and J ends were trimmed by 6 bases and 0 bases, with 11 bases remaining between them. CDR1 is SQVTM, CDR2 ANQGSEA, per germline.

The rearrangement links TRBV6-2 or TRBV6-3 to TRBJ1-5, with a tentative D call TRBD1 (5 bases). Deletions cut 5 bases from V and 2 bases from J, with 7 bases between. CDR3 length: 13 amino acids. Germline assignment: CDR1 MNHEY and CDR2 SVGEGT. CDR3 residues: CASSRDGNQPQHF. The CDR3 DNA reads as TGTGCCAGCAGTCGGGACGGCAATCAGCCCCAGCATTTT.

The chain links TRBV7-2 to TRBJ2-2; TRBD2 matches 9 bases. The V segment lost 3 bases and the J segment 7 bases; nucleotides outside the gene matches: 6. The germline V gene has CDR1 SGHTA and CDR2 FQGNSA. CDR3 length equals 15 residues. CDR3 in DNA: TGTGCCAGCAGCTTCATAGCGGGAGACCGCGGGGAGCTGTTTTTT. This encodes CASSFIAGDRGELFF.

The chain combines TRBV10-3 with TRBJ2-3; 9 positions match TRBD2. The V segment lost 6 bases and the J segment 0 bases; nucleotides outside the gene matches: 1. The CDR3 totals 14 residues. CDR1 and CDR2 (germline): ENHRY, SYGVKD. As DNA, the CDR3 is TGTGCCATCAGGACTAGCGGAAGCACAGATACGCAGTATTTT. Encoded protein: CAIRTSGSTDTQYF.

This clonotype was recorded many times. CDR3 region: CSVQDGSSGNTIYF. The CDR3 nucleotides are TGCAGCGTTCAGGACGGTAGCTCTGGAAACACCATATATTTT. The J gene is TRBJ1-3, the V gene TRBV29-1; the D is unclear. Trimming cost V 5 bases and J 0 bases, with 11 bases left between them. Germline V lookup: CDR1 SQVTM, CDR2 ANQGSEA. The CDR3 loop spans 14 amino acids. The full variable domain, with the rest looked up from reference TRBV29-1 and TRBJ1-3, is SAVISQKPSRDICQRGTSLTIQCQVDSQVTMMFWYRQQPGQSLTLIATANQGSEATYESGFVIDKFPISRPNLTFSTLTVSNMSPEDSSIYLCSVQDGSSGNTIYFGEGSWLTVV.

This clonotype was seen repeatedly, ten times or more. V usage is TRBV20-1 and J usage is TRBJ2-1; TRBD2 agrees at 9 bases. The CDR3 consists of 14 residues. The V gene end was trimmed by 4 bases and the J gene end by 8 bases; junction bases not matched to a gene: 9. Looked up from germline, CDR1 is DFQATT and CDR2 is SNEGSKA (reference sequence). CDR3 coding DNA: TGCAGTGCTACGCGGGAGGGCCTATTGGATGAGCAGTTCTTC. The encoded protein is CSATREGLLDEQFF.

This chain links TRBV7-9 with TRBJ2-1; tentatively, D is TRBD1 (6 bases). CDR3 size: 20 residues. Germline V gene sequence: CDR1 SEHNR, CDR2 FQNEAQ (reference sequence). Trimming pared 8 bases from V and 1 base from J, leaving 30 bases between. The CDR3 reads CASLTRQGDTGGESYNEQFF. The CDR3 region has the DNA TGTGCCAGCCTCACCCGCCAAGGGGACACTGGGGGAGAATCCTACAATGAGCAGTTCTTC.

The CDR3 spells CASSPGLRGSGRQETQYF. The CDR3 bases are TGCGCCAGCAGCCCTGGCTTACGGGGTAGCGGGAGGCAAGAGACCCAGTACTTC. The chain has TRBV5-1 and TRBJ2-5, with 10 bases identical to TRBD2. V dropped 4 bases and J dropped 2; count of bases not matched to a gene: 14. The germline gives CDR1 SGHRS, CDR2 YFSETQ. The CDR3 has 18 amino acids.

There are a few counts of this clonotype. The chain couples TRBV9 to TRBJ1-1, with 9 bases fitting TRBD1. The length of the CDR3 is 16 residues. In germline, CDR1 is SGDLS, CDR2 YYNGEE. V lost 2 bases, J lost 3 bases, and 8 bases stayed unmatched. CDR3 residues: CASSVGYRGRHTEAFF. The CDR3 DNA is TGTGCCAGCAGCGTGGGCTACAGGGGGCGGCACACTGAAGCTTTCTTT.

There are a few counts of this clonotype. The chain has TRBV4-2 and TRBJ2-1, with unresolved D. V was cut by 1 base and J by 10 bases, with 8 bases left in between. Per the germline V gene, CDR1 is LGHNA and CDR2 is YNFKEQ. The length of the CDR3 is 12 residues. The CDR3 region is CASSQAGREQFF. The CDR3 DNA reads as TGTGCCAGCAGCCAAGCCGGCAGGGAGCAGTTCTTC.

The chain is built from TRBV18 and TRBJ2-1; either TRBD1 or TRBD2 may fit D (6 bases each). V shed 3 bases and J shed 8 bases, with 26 bases lying between them. Germline assignment: CDR1 KGHSH and CDR2 LQKENI. The CDR3 sequence is 18 residues long. The CDR3 nucleotides are TGTGCCAGCTCACCCCGTATTGCTGTGGGGGGCGTACTCCATGAGCAGTTCTTC. Translation: CASSPRIAVGGVLHEQFF.

This clonotype was counted ten times or more. V is TRBV7-2 and J is TRBJ1-5, with D unresolved. V shed 4 bases and J shed 2 bases, with 6 bases lying between them. Germline V lookup: CDR1 SGHTA, CDR2 FQGNSA. This CDR3 contains 13 residues. This chain's CDR3 is CASSYGGNQPQHF. The CDR3 coding sequence is TGTGCCAGCAGCTATGGGGGCAATCAGCCCCAGCATTTT.

This clonotype was detected many times. The chain joins TRBV7-6 to TRBJ2-1; 7 nucleotides agree with TRBD2. This CDR3 contains 18 residues. The germline gives CDR1 SGHVS, CDR2 FNYEAQ. V lost 4 bases and J lost 2; bases outside the gene matches: 14. CDR3 sequence (DNA): TGTGCCAGCAGCTCAGGGTCCGGCGGGAGCGGGACCTACAATGAGCAGTTCTTC. This codes for CASSSGSGGSGTYNEQFF.

This clonotype was found a few times. V gene TRBV29-1 combines with J gene TRBJ1-1; 7 bases line up with TRBD1. The CDR3 has 12 residues. After removal of 1 base from V and 11 bases from J, the junction contained 7 bases not matched to a gene. Germline CDR1 SQVTM, CDR2 ANQGSEA. CDR3 in DNA: TGCAGCGTTGAAGGACAGGGCCCGACGGCTTTCTTT. It codes for CSVEGQGPTAFF.

This clonotype occurred many times. The V and J genes are TRBV11-2 and TRBJ2-2; D remains unclear. CDR1 SGHAT and CDR2 FQNNGV come from the germline V gene. This CDR3 region has 16 residues. V shed 1 base and J shed 1 base, with 10 bases lying between them. The CDR3 here is CASSLALRKNTGELFF. Here the CDR3 DNA reads TGTGCCAGCAGCTTAGCGCTCAGGAAGAACACCGGGGAGCTGTTTTTT.

The chain recombines TRBV7-2 with TRBJ2-7; D tentatively fits TRBD1 or TRBD2 (5 bases each). The V gene lost 3 bases and the J gene lost 9 bases, with 12 bases spanning the gap. Per the germline V gene, CDR1 is SGHTA and CDR2 is FQGNSA. The CDR3 sequence is 12 residues long. The CDR3 is CASSLSPGRQYF. Written as DNA, the CDR3 is TGTGCCAGCAGCTTGTCCCCGGGACGGCAGTACTTC. The full variable domain, in which reference TRBV7-2 and TRBJ2-7 provide the parts outside the CDR3, is GAGVSQSPSNKVTEKGKDVELRCDPISGHTALYWYRQSLGQGLEFLIYFQGNSAPDKSGLPSDRFSAERTGGSVSTLTIQRTQQEDSAVYLCASSLSPGRQYFGPGTRLTVT.

This clonotype showed up many times. V is TRBV6-1 and J is TRBJ1-5; a possible D gene is TRBD1 (6 bases). This CDR3 region has 15 residues. Trimming took 7 bases from V and 4 from J, leaving 17 bases between them. Germline CDR1 reads MNHNS; CDR2 reads SASEGT. In nucleotides, the CDR3 is TGTGCCAGCACTAAACCTGGAGGGGGGAATCAGCCCCAGCATTTT. Its protein is CASTKPGGGNQPQHF.

This clonotype was counted many times. The chain has TRBV27 and TRBJ2-3; 13 positions agree with TRBD2. The CDR3 totals 18 residues. The germline V gene encodes CDR1 MNHEY and CDR2 SMNVEV (reference sequence). V trimming: 2 bases; J trimming: 0 bases; junction bases outside the gene matches: 5. CDR3 bases: TGTGCCAGCAGTTTAAGACTAGCGGGAGGAGGCAGCACAGATACGCAGTATTTT. This sequence encodes CASSLRLAGGGSTDTQYF.

This chain uses TRBV24-1 with TRBJ2-5; D is ambiguous. The CDR3 has 13 residues. Germline CDR1 and CDR2: KGHDR and SFDVKD. V shed 4 bases and J shed 1 base, with 6 bases lying between them. The CDR3 protein is CATSEWVQETQYF. Here the CDR3 DNA reads TGTGCCACCAGTGAGTGGGTCCAAGAGACCCAGTACTTC.

The genes are TRBV6-5 and TRBJ2-7; 7 bases agree with TRBD1. Trimming took 5 bases from V and 3 from J; bases not matched to a gene: 4. Germline V gene data show CDR1 as MNHEY and CDR2 as SVGAGI. The CDR3 runs to 13 residues. The CDR3 reads CASSLQGSYEQYF. In DNA form, the CDR3 reads TGTGCCAGCAGTCTACAGGGGAGCTACGAGCAGTACTTC.

This chain uses TRBV10-2 with TRBJ1-1, with TRBD1 matching 8 bases. The CDR3 consists of 15 residues. CDR1 and CDR2 (germline): WSHSY, SAAADI. After removal of 6 bases from V and 1 base from J, the junction contained 7 bases not matched to a gene. The CDR3 region has the DNA TGCGCCAGCAGAGCTCGACAGGGGTGGAACACTGAAGCTTTCTTT. Its translation: CASRARQGWNTEAFF.

This chain links TRBV5-1 with TRBJ2-1; D perhaps matches TRBD2 (7 bases). Germline V lookup: CDR1 SGHRS, CDR2 YFSETQ. The CDR3 has 15 amino acids. Trimming left V 3 bases short and J 5 bases short, with 15 bases between. CDR3 bases: TGCGCCAGCAGCTCCTTAGGGGGGGATGACAATGAGCAGTTCTTC. Its protein product is CASSSLGGDDNEQFF.